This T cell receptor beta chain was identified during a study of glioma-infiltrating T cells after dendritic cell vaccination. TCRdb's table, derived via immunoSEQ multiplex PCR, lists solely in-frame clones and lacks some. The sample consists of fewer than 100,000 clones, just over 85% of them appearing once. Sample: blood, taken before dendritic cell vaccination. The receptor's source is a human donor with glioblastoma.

As DNA, the CDR3 is TGTGCCACCAGCAAAGAGGGCGGGAGGGCAGTGGGAAACATTCAGTACTTC. Translation gives CATSKEGGRAVGNIQYF. The chain couples TRBV15 to TRBJ2-4; TRBD2 aligns across 9 bases. J was trimmed by 6 bases and V by 4 bases; bases with no gene match: 13. The CDR3 has 17 amino acids. In germline, CDR1 is LNHNV, CDR2 YYDKDF (reference sequence).